The 28 T cell receptor beta chains in this list originate from one sample, sequenced in a study of blood T cell repertoires in COVID-19. The protocol was immunoSEQ multiplex PCR, while the TCRdb copy is restricted to in-frame clones and leaves out a portion. The table shows about 130,000 clones, with about 70% occurring only once. Material: peripheral blood. These receptors originate from a man in his 60s with acute or convalescent COVID-19.

The chain employs TRBV4-2 and TRBJ2-5, with 11 nucleotides matching TRBD2. Germline-derived CDR1 and CDR2 are LGHNA and YNFKEQ. The CDR3 covers 18 residues. V trimming: 0 bases; J trimming: 5 bases; junction bases outside the gene matches: 11. The CDR3 nucleotides are TGTGCCAGCAGCCAAGACCTAGCGGGAGGAGAGGGTAGGGAGACCCAGTACTTC. Translating gives CASSQDLAGGEGRETQYF.

V usage is TRBV24-1 and J usage is TRBJ2-2, with TRBD1 matching 8 bases. This CDR3 has 14 amino acids. Per the germline V gene, CDR1 is KGHDR and CDR2 is SFDVKD. Trimming cost V 12 bases and J 4 bases; bases outside gene matches: 9. The CDR3 loop reads CASTGGAITGELFF. CDR3 nucleotides: TGTGCCTCCACAGGGGGAGCGATCACCGGGGAGCTGTTTTTT.

The gene calls are TRBV18 and TRBJ2-3; 14 bases fit TRBD2. V was pared by 3 bases and J by 3 bases, with 14 bases of the junction left unmatched. The CDR3 is 20 amino acids. Looked up from germline, CDR1 is KGHSH and CDR2 is LQKENI. CDR3 region: CASSPISGLAGGLRTDTQYF. Here the CDR3 DNA reads TGTGCCAGCTCACCGATTTCTGGACTAGCGGGGGGTCTTCGTACAGATACGCAGTATTTT. Looking up the rest from reference TRBV18 and TRBJ2-3 gives the full variable domain: NAGVMQNPRHLVRRRGQEARLRCSPMKGHSHVYWYRQLPEEGLKFMVYLQKENIIDESGMPKERFSAEFPKEGPSILRIQQVVRGDSAAYFCASSPISGLAGGLRTDTQYFGPGTRLTVL.

This CDR3 reads CASSSSHGANVLTF. For the CDR3, the DNA is TGTGCCAGCAGTTCGAGCCACGGGGCCAACGTCCTGACTTTC. The rearrangement links TRBV6-6 to TRBJ2-6; D remains unclear. Germline CDR1 reads MNHNY; CDR2 reads SVGAGI (reference sequence). Trimming took 4 bases from V and 4 from J, leaving 8 bases between them. The CDR3 has 14 amino acids.

This clone was seen only a few times. This chain links TRBV9 with TRBJ2-1, with 12 positions matching TRBD2. Per the germline V gene, CDR1 is SGDLS and CDR2 is YYNGEE. This CDR3 spans 18 amino acids. Trimming took 0 bases from V and 5 from J; bases not matched to a gene: 9. CDR3 amino acids: CASSVALAGGWGDNEQFF. The CDR3 nucleotides read TGTGCCAGCAGCGTAGCACTAGCGGGAGGATGGGGTGACAATGAGCAGTTCTTC.

This clone has a handful of counts. In DNA, the CDR3 is TGTGCCATCAGTGAGACAGACCTAGGAGGAAAACTGTTTTTT. Translated: CAISETDLGGKLFF. V is TRBV10-3 and J is TRBJ1-4; no clear D gene. The CDR3 extends over 14 amino acids. V gave up 2 bases and J gave up 10 bases, with 14 bases separating them. Germline V CDR1 and CDR2: ENHRY, SYGVKD.

The chain uses TRBV11-2 and TRBJ2-4; TRBD1 agrees at 7 bases. Per germline, CDR1 SGHAT and CDR2 FQNNGV. The V gene end was trimmed by 4 bases and the J gene end by 7 bases; junction bases not matched to a gene: 7. The CDR3 spans 14 residues. The CDR3 loop reads CASSSRQGRNIQYF. In DNA form, the CDR3 reads TGTGCCAGCAGCTCTCGACAGGGCCGGAACATTCAGTACTTC.

V and J are TRBV25-1 and TRBJ2-3; D might be TRBD2 (5 bases). Germline CDR1 MGHDK, CDR2 SYGVNS. The V and J ends lost 4 bases and 2 bases respectively, with 16 bases between them. There are 16 residues in the CDR3. The CDR3, as DNA: TGTGCCAGCAGTGTTTTCGGACTCCGCCACACAGATACGCAGTATTTT. As protein: CASSVFGLRHTDTQYF.

This clone appeared once. The CDR3 nucleotides are TGCGCCAGCAGTAATAGTTACACGCGAGGCGGGGGCGAGGTCGAGCAGTACTTC. Residues: CASSNSYTRGGGEVEQYF. The J gene is TRBJ2-7, the V gene TRBV10-2, with D perhaps matching TRBD2 (7 bases). Between the trimmed V and J ends, which lost 5 bases and 6 bases, there was a span of 29 bases. Germline CDR1 WSHSY, CDR2 SAAADI. CDR3 length: 18 amino acids.

The chain joins TRBV19 to TRBJ1-2, with D hard to call. The CDR3 consists of 14 residues. Per the germline V gene, CDR1 is LNHDA and CDR2 is SQIVND (reference sequence). Trimming removed 3 bases from V and 7 bases from J, with 15 bases in between. The CDR3 nucleotides are TGTGCCAGTAGTATTGGGAGGGTACGGAGTGGCTACACCTTC. It encodes CASSIGRVRSGYTF.

V and J are TRBV19 and TRBJ1-5; D may be TRBD1 (5 bases). The CDR3 runs to 16 residues. Germline V gene data show CDR1 as LNHDA and CDR2 as SQIVND (reference sequence). The V end was cut by 3 bases, the J end by 4 bases, with 16 bases between. The CDR3 DNA is TGTGCCAGTAGTATCCCGAAGGGGAGCGGGAATCAGCCCCAGCATTTT. Translating it yields CASSIPKGSGNQPQHF.

V and J are TRBV10-2 and TRBJ1-2, with D uncertain. V was trimmed by 5 bases and J by 0 bases, leaving 19 bases between them. The CDR3 is made up of 17 amino acids. Germline V lookup: CDR1 WSHSY, CDR2 SAAADI. The CDR3 spells CASSTELPGDANYGYTF. CDR3 nucleotide sequence: TGCGCCAGCAGTACTGAGTTACCGGGAGACGCTAACTATGGCTACACCTTC.

V usage is TRBV30 and J usage is TRBJ2-3; 10 positions match TRBD1. Germline V gene data show CDR1 as GTSNPN and CDR2 as SVGIG (reference sequence). CDR3 length equals 14 residues. Trimming took 8 bases from V and 3 from J; bases not matched to a gene: 8. The DNA of the CDR3 is TGTGCCGGATTGAGGACAGGGGGAACAGATACGCAGTATTTT. The encoded protein is CAGLRTGGTDTQYF.

The chain couples TRBV5-1 to TRBJ2-7, with D possibly matching TRBD1 (6 bases). Trimming took off 0 bases at V and 2 bases at J, with 9 bases between the two ends. This CDR3 region has 14 residues. Germline CDR1 reads SGHRS; CDR2 reads YFSETQ. CDR3 loop: CASSLGDTTYEQYF. The CDR3 coding sequence is TGCGCCAGCAGCTTGGGGGACACCACCTACGAGCAGTACTTC. The whole variable domain, remainder taken from reference TRBV5-1 and TRBJ2-7, is KAGVTQTPRYLIKTRGQQVTLSCSPISGHRSVSWYQQTPGQGLQFLFEYFSETQRNKGNFPGRFSGRQFSNSRSEMNVSTLELGDSALYLCASSLGDTTYEQYFGPGTRLTVT.

The V gene is TRBV30, the J gene TRBJ1-2, with TRBD1 identical over 7 bases. This CDR3 is built from 14 residues. The ends lost 3 bases at V and 8 bases at J; junction bases unmatched: 12. Per the germline V gene, CDR1 is GTSNPN and CDR2 is SVGIG (reference sequence). This CDR3 is CAWSEDRVAGGYTF. The DNA of the CDR3 is TGTGCCTGGAGCGAAGACAGGGTCGCGGGGGGCTACACCTTC.

The J gene is TRBJ2-7, the V gene TRBV6-7; D not resolved. TRBV6-7 counts as an open reading frame of uncertain function. Trimming cost V 4 bases and J 3 bases, with 7 bases left between them. The CDR3 runs to 12 residues. CDR3 residues: CASSSRGYEQYF. The CDR3 bases are TGTGCCAGCAGTTCCCGAGGCTACGAGCAGTACTTC.

V and J are TRBV10-1 and TRBJ1-4, with TRBD1 matching 8 bases. CDR1 is WNHNN, CDR2 SYGVQD, per germline (reference sequence). After removal of 8 bases from V and 10 bases from J, the junction contained 12 bases not matched to a gene. The CDR3 loop spans 14 amino acids. The CDR3 DNA is TGCGCCAGCGGGCCGGACAGGGATATCGGAAAACTGTTTTTT. Translation gives CASGPDRDIGKLFF.

This clone appeared once. V usage is TRBV19 and J usage is TRBJ2-1; 8 bases are a match to TRBD2. CDR3 length: 15 residues. The V gene's germline CDR1 is LNHDA and CDR2 SQIVND (reference sequence). Losses at the gene ends were 9 bases for V and 2 bases for J; bases not matched to a gene: 9. CDR3 protein: CASAPTSGPYNEQFF. Written as DNA, the CDR3 is TGTGCCAGCGCTCCTACTAGCGGCCCCTACAATGAGCAGTTCTTC.

The rearrangement links TRBV10-3 to TRBJ2-7; D uncertain. This CDR3 is 11 amino acids long. Germline CDR1 ENHRY, CDR2 SYGVKD. Trimming took off 4 bases at V and 3 bases at J, with 4 bases between the two ends. In nucleotides, the CDR3 is TGTGCCATCAGTGGCGTCTACGAGCAGTACTTC. Protein product: CAISGVYEQYF.

J is TRBJ1-2 and V is TRBV24-1, with 12 bases fitting TRBD1. From germline, CDR1 is KGHDR and CDR2 SFDVKD. Losses at the gene ends were 3 bases for V and 7 bases for J; bases not matched to a gene: 11. This CDR3 spans 17 amino acids. The CDR3 DNA reads TGTGCCACCAGTGATCGATCAGGGACAGGGGGCGTCGGTGGCTACACCTTC. Protein product: CATSDRSGTGGVGGYTF.

This sequence joins TRBV6-5 and TRBJ1-2, with D possibly being TRBD1 (6 bases). Deletions cut 2 bases from V and 3 bases from J, with 10 bases between. The germline V gene has CDR1 MNHEY and CDR2 SVGAGI. The CDR3 spans 14 residues. CDR3 loop: CASSYARGDYGYTF. In DNA form, the CDR3 reads TGTGCCAGCAGTTACGCCAGGGGTGACTATGGCTACACCTTC.

This chain joins TRBV5-1 and TRBJ2-3; D unclear. Trimming stripped 1 base from V and 1 base from J, with 16 bases between. CDR1 is SGHRS, CDR2 YFSETQ, per germline. The CDR3 is 17 residues long. CDR3 residues: CASSLTPRGSGTDTQYF. CDR3 DNA sequence: TGCGCCAGCAGCTTGACCCCTCGAGGTAGTGGCACAGATACGCAGTATTTT.

This chain links TRBV27 with TRBJ2-7; possible D gene TRBD1, 5 bases. CDR3 length equals 15 residues. CDR1 is MNHEY and CDR2 is SMNVEV in the germline V gene (reference sequence). V lost 6 bases and J 2 bases, leaving 17 bases between the germline ends. The CDR3 DNA is TGTGCCAGCAGCGTCGGGCGGACAAGAGCCTACGAGCAGTACTTC. Amino acids: CASSVGRTRAYEQYF.

The J gene is TRBJ1-5, the V gene TRBV2; the D is unclear. V shed 5 bases and J shed 9 bases, with 14 bases lying between them. The germline V gene has CDR1 SNHLY and CDR2 FYNNEI. The CDR3 sequence is 13 residues long. The CDR3 nucleotides are TGTGCCAGCAGTCCTATGACTTTTGCGCCCCAGCATTTT. This sequence encodes CASSPMTFAPQHF.

V is TRBV24-1 and J is TRBJ1-2; 11 bases are a match to TRBD1. This CDR3 has 15 amino acids. Per germline, CDR1 KGHDR and CDR2 SFDVKD. After removal of 6 bases from V and 0 bases from J, the junction contained 2 bases not matched to a gene. The DNA of the CDR3 is TGTGCCACCAGTAAGGGACAGGGGGCTAACTATGGCTACACCTTC. Translation gives CATSKGQGANYGYTF.

The rearrangement links TRBV4-2 to TRBJ2-7; 15 bases are shared with TRBD2. CDR3 length equals 17 residues. Per the germline V gene, CDR1 is LGHNA and CDR2 is YNFKEQ. Trimming at V came to 4 bases and at J to 2 bases, leaving 6 bases not matched to a gene. The CDR3 DNA sequence: TGTGCCAGCAGCCGAGGGGGACTAGCGGGAGGAGCCTACGAGCAGTACTTC. Protein: CASSRGGLAGGAYEQYF.

V gene TRBV12-3 or TRBV12-4 combines with J gene TRBJ1-4; 9 nucleotides line up with TRBD1. V lost 5 bases, J lost 7 bases, and 2 bases stayed unmatched. The CDR3 consists of 13 residues. The CDR3 reads CASSGTGFEKLFF. The DNA of the CDR3 is TGTGCCAGCAGTGGGACAGGGTTTGAAAAACTGTTTTTT.

This chain joins TRBV30 and TRBJ1-1, with 9 bases fitting TRBD1. The CDR3 consists of 14 residues. V was pared by 4 bases and J by 4 bases, with 7 bases of the junction left unmatched. Germline CDR1 GTSNPN, CDR2 SVGIG (reference sequence). CDR3 protein: CAWNLQGARTEAFF. The CDR3 DNA sequence: TGTGCCTGGAACCTACAGGGGGCGCGCACTGAAGCTTTCTTT.